The clone carrying this T cell receptor (beta chain) has a handful of counts. Between the trimmed V and J ends, which lost 0 bases and 8 bases, there was a span of 23 bases. The germline CDR1 and CDR2 sequences are GTSNPN and SVGIG (reference sequence). There are 17 residues in the CDR3. Researchers prepared the TCRbeta library using unique molecular identifiers, the study reports. One entry per CDR3 protein results from TCRdb running MiXCR on the PCR reads. The repertoire has just over 350,000 distinct CDR3 sequences, roughly 13% of them found once; the top ten carry around 4.1%. The sample comes from a study of T-cell reconstitution after alpha-beta-depleted transplantation in children.

The chain couples TRBV30 to TRBJ2-4; D possibly corresponds to TRBD1 (5 bases). The source material was PBMCs, sampled from the stem cell graft. The clonotype originates from a human donor who donated a stem cell graft to a child with Fanconi anemia. Here the CDR3 reads CAWSVHGASSLLDIQYF. CDR3 coding DNA: TGTGCCTGGAGTGTACATGGGGCAAGCAGCCTATTGGACATTCAGTACTTC.